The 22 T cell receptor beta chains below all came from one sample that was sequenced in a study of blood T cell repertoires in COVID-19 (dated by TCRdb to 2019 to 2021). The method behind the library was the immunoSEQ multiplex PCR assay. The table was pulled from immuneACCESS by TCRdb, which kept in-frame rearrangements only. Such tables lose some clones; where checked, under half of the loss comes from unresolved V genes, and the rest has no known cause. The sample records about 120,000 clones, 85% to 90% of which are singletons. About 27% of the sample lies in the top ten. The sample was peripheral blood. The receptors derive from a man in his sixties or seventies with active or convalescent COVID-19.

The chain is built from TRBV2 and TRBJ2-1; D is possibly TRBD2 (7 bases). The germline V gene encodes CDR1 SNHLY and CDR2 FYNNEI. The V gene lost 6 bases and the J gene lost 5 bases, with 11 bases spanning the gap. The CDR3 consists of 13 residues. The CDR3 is CASRLGGDNEQFF. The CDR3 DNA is TGTGCCAGCAGGTTAGGGGGGGACAATGAGCAGTTCTTC.

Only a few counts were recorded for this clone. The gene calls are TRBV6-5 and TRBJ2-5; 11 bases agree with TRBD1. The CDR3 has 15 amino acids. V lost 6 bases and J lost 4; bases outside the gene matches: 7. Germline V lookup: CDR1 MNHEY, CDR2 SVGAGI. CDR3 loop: CASSRGQGAGETQYF. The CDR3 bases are TGTGCCAGCAGCCGAGGACAGGGGGCGGGAGAGACCCAGTACTTC.

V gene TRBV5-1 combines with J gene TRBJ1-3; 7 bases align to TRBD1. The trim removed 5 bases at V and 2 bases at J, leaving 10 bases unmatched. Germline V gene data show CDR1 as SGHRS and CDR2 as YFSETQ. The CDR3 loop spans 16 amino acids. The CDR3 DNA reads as TGCGCCAGCAGTCAGAACCCGACAGGGACTGGAAACACCATATATTTT. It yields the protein CASSQNPTGTGNTIYF.

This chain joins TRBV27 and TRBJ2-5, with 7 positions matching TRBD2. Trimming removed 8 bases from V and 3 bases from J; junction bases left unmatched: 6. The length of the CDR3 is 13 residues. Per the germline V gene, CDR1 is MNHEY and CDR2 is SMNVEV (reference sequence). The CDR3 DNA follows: TGTGCCAGCGGGAGGGCTCCGAAAGAGACCCAGTACTTC. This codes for CASGRAPKETQYF.

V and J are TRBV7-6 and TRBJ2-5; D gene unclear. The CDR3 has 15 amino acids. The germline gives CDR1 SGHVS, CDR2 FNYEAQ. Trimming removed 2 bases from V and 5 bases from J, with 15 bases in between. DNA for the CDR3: TGTGCCAGCAGCTTATTCCAGGCACTTGGGGAGACCCAGTACTTC. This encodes CASSLFQALGETQYF.

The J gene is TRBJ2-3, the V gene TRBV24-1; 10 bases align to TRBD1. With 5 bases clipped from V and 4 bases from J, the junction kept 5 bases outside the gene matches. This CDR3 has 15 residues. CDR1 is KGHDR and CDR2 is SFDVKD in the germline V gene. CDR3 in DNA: TGTGCCACCAGTGTTGGACAGGGGGTATCAGATACGCAGTATTTT. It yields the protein CATSVGQGVSDTQYF.

The CDR3 reads CASSLRTGGVNTEAFF. The DNA for the CDR3 is TGTGCCAGCAGCTTGAGGACAGGAGGGGTGAACACTGAAGCTTTCTTT. J is TRBJ1-1 and V is TRBV11-2, with 7 bases lining up with TRBD1. Germline assignment: CDR1 SGHAT and CDR2 FQNNGV. This CDR3 comprises 16 residues. With 3 bases clipped from V and 0 bases from J, the junction kept 7 bases outside the gene matches.

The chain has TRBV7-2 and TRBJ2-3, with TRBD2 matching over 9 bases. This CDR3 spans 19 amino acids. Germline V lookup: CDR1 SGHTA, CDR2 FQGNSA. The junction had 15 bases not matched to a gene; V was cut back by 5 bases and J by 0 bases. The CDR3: CASSPNPPGLAGSTDTQYF. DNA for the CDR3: TGTGCCAGCAGCCCAAACCCCCCGGGACTAGCAGGGAGCACAGATACGCAGTATTTT.

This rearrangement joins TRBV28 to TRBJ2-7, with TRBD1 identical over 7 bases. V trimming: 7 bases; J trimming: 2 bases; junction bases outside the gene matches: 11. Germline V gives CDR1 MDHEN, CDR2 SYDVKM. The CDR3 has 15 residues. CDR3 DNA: TGTGCCAGCATCCCCCTGGGGCAGGGGGCCTACGAGCAGTACTTC. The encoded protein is CASIPLGQGAYEQYF.

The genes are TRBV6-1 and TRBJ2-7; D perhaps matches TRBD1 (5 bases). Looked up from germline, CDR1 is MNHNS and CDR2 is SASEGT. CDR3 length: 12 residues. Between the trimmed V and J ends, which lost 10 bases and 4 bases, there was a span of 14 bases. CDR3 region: CATKQGDYEQYF. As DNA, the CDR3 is TGTGCCACCAAACAAGGGGATTACGAGCAGTACTTC.

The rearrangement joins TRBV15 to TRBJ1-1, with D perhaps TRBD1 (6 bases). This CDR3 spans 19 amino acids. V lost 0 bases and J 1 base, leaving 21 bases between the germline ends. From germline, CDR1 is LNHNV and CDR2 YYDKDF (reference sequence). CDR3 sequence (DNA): TGTGCCACCAGCAGAGATGGGCCGACAGGCGACTTAAGGAACACTGAAGCTTTCTTT. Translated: CATSRDGPTGDLRNTEAFF.

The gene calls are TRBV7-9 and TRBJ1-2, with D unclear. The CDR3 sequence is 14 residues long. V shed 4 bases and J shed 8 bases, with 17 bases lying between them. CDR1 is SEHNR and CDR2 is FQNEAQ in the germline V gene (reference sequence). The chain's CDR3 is CASSSIGGIEGYTF. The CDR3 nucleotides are TGTGCCAGCAGCTCTATAGGAGGGATAGAGGGCTACACCTTC.

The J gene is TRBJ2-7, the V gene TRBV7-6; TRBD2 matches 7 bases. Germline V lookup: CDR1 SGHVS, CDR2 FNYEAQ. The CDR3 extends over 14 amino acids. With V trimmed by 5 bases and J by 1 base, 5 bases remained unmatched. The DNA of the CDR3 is TGTGCCAGCAGCACGGGAGGCCTTTCCTACGAGCAGTACTTC. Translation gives CASSTGGLSYEQYF.

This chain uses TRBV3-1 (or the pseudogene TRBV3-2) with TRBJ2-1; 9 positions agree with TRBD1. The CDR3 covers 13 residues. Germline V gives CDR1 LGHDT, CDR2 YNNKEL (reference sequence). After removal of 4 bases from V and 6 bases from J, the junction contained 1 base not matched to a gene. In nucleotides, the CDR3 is TGTGCCAGCAGCCGGACAGGGGTCAATGAGCAGTTCTTC. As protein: CASSRTGVNEQFF.

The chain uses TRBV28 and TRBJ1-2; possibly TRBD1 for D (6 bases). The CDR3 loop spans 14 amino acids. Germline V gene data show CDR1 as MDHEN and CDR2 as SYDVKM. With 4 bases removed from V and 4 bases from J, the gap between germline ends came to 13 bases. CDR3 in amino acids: CASSSGQFFYGYTF. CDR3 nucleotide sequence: TGTGCCAGCAGTTCAGGACAGTTCTTCTATGGCTACACCTTC.

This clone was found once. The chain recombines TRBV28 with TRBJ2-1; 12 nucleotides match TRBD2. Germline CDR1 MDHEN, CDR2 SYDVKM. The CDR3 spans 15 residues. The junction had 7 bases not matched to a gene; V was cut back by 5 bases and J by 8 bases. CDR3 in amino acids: CASSPGLAGLDEQFF. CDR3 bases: TGTGCCAGCAGTCCCGGACTAGCGGGACTGGATGAGCAGTTCTTC.

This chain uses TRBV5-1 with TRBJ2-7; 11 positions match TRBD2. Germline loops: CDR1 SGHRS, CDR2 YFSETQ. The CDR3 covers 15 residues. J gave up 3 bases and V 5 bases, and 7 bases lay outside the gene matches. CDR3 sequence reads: CASRQTSGSFYEQYF. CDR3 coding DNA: TGCGCCAGCAGACAAACTAGCGGGAGTTTCTACGAGCAGTACTTC.

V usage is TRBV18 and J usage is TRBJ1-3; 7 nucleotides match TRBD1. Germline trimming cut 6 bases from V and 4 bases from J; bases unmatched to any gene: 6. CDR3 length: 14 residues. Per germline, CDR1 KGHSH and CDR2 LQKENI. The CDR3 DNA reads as TGTGCCAGCTCCACAGGGGCAGGCGGAAACACCATATATTTT. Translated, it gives CASSTGAGGNTIYF.

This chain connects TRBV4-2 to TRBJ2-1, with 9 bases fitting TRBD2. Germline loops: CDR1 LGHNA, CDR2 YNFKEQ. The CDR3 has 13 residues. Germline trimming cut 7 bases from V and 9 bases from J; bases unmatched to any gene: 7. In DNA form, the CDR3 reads TGTGCCAGCAATGGCGGGAGGGTGGGTGAGCAGTTCTTC. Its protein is CASNGGRVGEQFF.

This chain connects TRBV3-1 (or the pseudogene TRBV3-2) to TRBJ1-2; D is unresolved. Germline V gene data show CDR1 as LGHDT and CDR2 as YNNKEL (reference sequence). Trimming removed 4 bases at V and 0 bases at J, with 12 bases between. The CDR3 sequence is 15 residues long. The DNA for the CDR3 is TGTGCCAGCAGCCCAAGTGTGGCGGCTAACTATGGCTACACCTTC. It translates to CASSPSVAANYGYTF.

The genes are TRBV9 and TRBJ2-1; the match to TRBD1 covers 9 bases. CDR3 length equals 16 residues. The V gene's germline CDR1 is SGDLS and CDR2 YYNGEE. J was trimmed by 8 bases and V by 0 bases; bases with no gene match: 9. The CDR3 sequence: CASSVAATGGLDEQFF. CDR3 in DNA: TGTGCCAGCAGCGTAGCCGCCACAGGGGGCTTGGATGAGCAGTTCTTC.

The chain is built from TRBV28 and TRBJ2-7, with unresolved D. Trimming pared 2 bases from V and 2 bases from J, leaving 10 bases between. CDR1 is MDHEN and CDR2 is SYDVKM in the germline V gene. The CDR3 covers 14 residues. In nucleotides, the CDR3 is TGTGCCAGCAGTTTAGTCCAGGTGACCTACGAGCAGTACTTC. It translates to CASSLVQVTYEQYF.